The present TCR beta chain was sequenced within a study of CD8 T cells in ankylosing spondylitis. General study results and limits: Within ankylosing spondylitis blood, a TCR beta motif made up of several highly homologous variants appeared to be characteristic.

V trimming: 6 bases; J trimming: 3 bases; junction bases outside the gene matches: 3. Germline V lookup: CDR1 LNHDA, CDR2 SQIVND (reference sequence). The CDR3 is 13 residues long. This clonotype was detected a few times. Its cognate antigen is unknown. TCRdb processed the 5' RACE reads anew with MiXCR; each CDR3 protein has one entry. The sample yields approximately 220,000 distinct CDR3 sequences, approximately 20% seen once. This clonotype originated in a male donor with ankylosing spondylitis. The chain joins TRBV19 to TRBJ1-1; TRBD1 matches at 8 bases. The sequenced material came from blood, either unsorted or a sorted T cell fraction (not recorded which). The CDR3 DNA is TGTGCCAGTAGGACAGGGGATTACACTGAAGCTTTCTTT. This gives the protein CASRTGDYTEAFF.